The source of this T cell receptor (beta chain) is a study of shared clonotypes between healthy human individuals. This clone was counted a single time. The repertoire was sequenced with immunoSEQ multiplex PCR; TCRdb's copy has only in-frame clones and lacks some. The sample consists of 2,500,000 or so clones, roughly 93% of them appearing once. Germline assignment: CDR1 ENHRY and CDR2 SYGVKD. The CDR3 sequence is 17 residues long. V dropped 1 base and J dropped 5; count of bases not matched to a gene: 9. The receptor comes from a man between 18 and 35 years old in good health. Some clones in this sample may be carry-over from other donors' samples. J is TRBJ2-7 and V is TRBV10-3, with 12 bases that match TRBD1. Specimen: naive CD4+ T cells from PBMCs. Described subset: CD45RA+ positively selected. The CDR3 DNA follows: TGTGCCATCAGTGAGTGGGTGGGACAGGGGGCGGCCGACGAGCAGTACTTC. Residues: CAISEWVGQGAADEQYF.